Reported below is one T cell receptor beta chain. The antigen remains unidentified. The sequenced template was cDNA made from the entire isolated RNA. The table came from immunoSEQ multiplex PCR; TCRdb's copy has only in-frame clones and leaves some out. The sample contains over 300,000 clones, roughly 8% of which appear only once. This CDR3 region has 16 residues. Per the germline V gene, CDR1 is SGHVS and CDR2 is FQNEAQ. The ends were cut back, 2 bases at V and 5 bases at J, with 15 bases in the middle. These data are taken from a study of beta chain features in type 1 diabetes. Broader study findings: VDJ junctions in type 1 diabetes patients carried more deletions and fewer insertions. Overrepresentation of cells with high TCR expression could result from cDNA sequencing. The naive, central memory and Treg TCRB repertoires of patients appeared to be more similar to one another than those of healthy donors.

J is TRBJ1-4 and V is TRBV7-8, with a possible D match to TRBD1 (5 bases). The TCR comes from a woman younger than 30 in good health. The material sequenced was central memory CD4+ T cells from blood. CDR3 amino acids: CASSLKFGARNEKLFF. Written as DNA, the CDR3 is TGTGCCAGCAGCTTAAAGTTTGGGGCGAGGAATGAAAAACTGTTTTTT.